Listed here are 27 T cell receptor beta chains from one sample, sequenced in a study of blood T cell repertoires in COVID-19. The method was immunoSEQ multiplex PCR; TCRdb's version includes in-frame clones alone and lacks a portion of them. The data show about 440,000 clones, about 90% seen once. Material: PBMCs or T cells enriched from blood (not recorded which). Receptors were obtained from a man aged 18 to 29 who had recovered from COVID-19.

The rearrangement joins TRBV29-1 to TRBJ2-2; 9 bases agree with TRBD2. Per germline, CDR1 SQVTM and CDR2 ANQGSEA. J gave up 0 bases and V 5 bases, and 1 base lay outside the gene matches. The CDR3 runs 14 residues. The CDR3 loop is CSVRLAANTGELFF. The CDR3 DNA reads TGCAGCGTTCGACTAGCGGCGAACACCGGGGAGCTGTTTTTT.

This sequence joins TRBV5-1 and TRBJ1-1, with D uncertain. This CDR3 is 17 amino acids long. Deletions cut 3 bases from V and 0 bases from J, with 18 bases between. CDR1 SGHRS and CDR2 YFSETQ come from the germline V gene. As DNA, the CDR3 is TGCGCCAGCAGCTCACCGGGATCAAATATAATGAACACTGAAGCTTTCTTT. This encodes CASSSPGSNIMNTEAFF.

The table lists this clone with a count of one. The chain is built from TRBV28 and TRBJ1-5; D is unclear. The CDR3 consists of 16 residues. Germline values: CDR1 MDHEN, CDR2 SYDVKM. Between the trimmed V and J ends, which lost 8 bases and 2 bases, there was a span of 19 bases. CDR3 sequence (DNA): TGTGCCAGCTTACCTCAGTGGGCTTTGGGCAATCAGCCCCAGCATTTT. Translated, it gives CASLPQWALGNQPQHF. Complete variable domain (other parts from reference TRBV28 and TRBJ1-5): DVKVTQSSRYLVKRTGEKVFLECVQDMDHENMFWYRQDPGLGLRLIYFSYDVKMKEKGDIPEGYSVSREKKERFSLILESASTNQTSMYLCASLPQWALGNQPQHFGDGTRLSIL.

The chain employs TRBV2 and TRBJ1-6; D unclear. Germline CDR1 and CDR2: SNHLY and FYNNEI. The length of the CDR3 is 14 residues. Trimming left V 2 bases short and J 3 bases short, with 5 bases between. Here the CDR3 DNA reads TGTGCCAGCAGTGAACAGTTCTATAATTCACCCCTCCACTTT. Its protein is CASSEQFYNSPLHF.

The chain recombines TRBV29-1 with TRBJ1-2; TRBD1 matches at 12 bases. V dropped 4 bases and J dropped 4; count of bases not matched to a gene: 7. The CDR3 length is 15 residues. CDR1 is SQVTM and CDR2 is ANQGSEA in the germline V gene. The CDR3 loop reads CSVGGGQGAVYGYTF. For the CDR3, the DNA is TGCAGCGTTGGTGGGGGACAGGGGGCAGTCTATGGCTACACCTTC.

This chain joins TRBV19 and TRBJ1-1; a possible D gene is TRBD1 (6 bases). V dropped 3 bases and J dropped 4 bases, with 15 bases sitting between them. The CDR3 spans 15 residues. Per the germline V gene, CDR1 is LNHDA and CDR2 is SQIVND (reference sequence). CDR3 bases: TGTGCCAGTAGTATCTCAGACAGGTCGCTCACTGAAGCTTTCTTT. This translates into CASSISDRSLTEAFF.

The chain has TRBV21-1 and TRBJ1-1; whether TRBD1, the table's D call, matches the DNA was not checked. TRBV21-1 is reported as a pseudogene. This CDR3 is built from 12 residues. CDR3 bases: TGTGCCAGCAGAAGTAGGGGCACTGAAGCTTTCTTT. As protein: CASRSRGTEAFF.

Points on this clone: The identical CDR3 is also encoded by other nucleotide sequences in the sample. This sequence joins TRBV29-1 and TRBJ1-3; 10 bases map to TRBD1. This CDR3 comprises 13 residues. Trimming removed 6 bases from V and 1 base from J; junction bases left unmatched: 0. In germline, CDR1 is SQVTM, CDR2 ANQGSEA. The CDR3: CSVGQGSGNTIYF. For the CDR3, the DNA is TGCAGCGTGGGACAGGGGTCTGGAAACACCATATATTTT.

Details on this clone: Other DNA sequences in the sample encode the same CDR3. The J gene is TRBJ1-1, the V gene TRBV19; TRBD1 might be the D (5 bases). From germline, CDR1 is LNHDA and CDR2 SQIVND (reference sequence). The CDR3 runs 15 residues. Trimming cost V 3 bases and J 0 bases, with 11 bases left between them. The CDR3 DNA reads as TGTGCCAGTAGTATTGGGGGGACGGTGAACACTGAAGCTTTCTTT. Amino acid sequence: CASSIGGTVNTEAFF.

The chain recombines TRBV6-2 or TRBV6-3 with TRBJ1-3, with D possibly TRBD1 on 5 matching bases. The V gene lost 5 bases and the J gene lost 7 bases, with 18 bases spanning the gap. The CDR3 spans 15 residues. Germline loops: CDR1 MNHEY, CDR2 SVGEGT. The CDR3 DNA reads TGTGCCAGCAGTACCGCTCGACAGATCGTGAACACCATATATTTT. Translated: CASSTARQIVNTIYF.

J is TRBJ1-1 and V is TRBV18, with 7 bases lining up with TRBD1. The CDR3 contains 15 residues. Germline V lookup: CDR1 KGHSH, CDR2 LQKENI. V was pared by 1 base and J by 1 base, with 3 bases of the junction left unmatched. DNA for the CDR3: TGTGCCAGCTCACCACGGGACAGTGCGAACACTGAAGCTTTCTTT. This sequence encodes CASSPRDSANTEAFF.

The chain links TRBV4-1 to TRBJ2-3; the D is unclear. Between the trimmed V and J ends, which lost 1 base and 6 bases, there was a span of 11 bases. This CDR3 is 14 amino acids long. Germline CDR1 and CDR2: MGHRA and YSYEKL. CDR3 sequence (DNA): TGCGCCAGCAGCCAAGTTAGCCCGAGGGATACGCAGTATTTT. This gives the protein CASSQVSPRDTQYF.

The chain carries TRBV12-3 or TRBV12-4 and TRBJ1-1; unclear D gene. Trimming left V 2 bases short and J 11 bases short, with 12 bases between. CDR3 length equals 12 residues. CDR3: CASSLSGPSAFF. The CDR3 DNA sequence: TGTGCCAGCAGTTTATCGGGCCCTAGCGCTTTCTTT.

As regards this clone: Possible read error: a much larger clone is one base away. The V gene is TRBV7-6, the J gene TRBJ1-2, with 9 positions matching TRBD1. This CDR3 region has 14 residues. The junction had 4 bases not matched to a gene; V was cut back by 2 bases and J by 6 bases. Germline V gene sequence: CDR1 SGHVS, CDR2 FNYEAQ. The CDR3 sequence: CASSLNRGRNGYTF. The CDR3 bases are TGTGCCAGCAGCTTAAACAGGGGGCGAAATGGCTACACCTTC.

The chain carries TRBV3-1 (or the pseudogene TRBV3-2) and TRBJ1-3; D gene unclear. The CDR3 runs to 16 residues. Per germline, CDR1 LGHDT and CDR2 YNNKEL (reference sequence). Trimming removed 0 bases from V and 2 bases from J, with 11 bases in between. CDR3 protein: CASSQDFTRTGNTIYF. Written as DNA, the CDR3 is TGTGCCAGCAGCCAAGATTTCACTAGAACTGGAAACACCATATATTTT.

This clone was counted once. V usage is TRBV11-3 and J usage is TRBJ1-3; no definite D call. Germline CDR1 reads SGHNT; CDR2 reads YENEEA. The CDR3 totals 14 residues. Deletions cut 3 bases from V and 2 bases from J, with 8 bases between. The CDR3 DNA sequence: TGTGCCAGCAGCTTTTCTAAGCCTGGAAACACCATATATTTT. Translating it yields CASSFSKPGNTIYF.

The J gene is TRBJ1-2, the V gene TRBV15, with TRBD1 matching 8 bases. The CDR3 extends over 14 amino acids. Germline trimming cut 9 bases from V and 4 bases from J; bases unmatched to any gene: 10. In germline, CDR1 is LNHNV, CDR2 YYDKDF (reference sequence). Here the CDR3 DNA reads TGTGCCACGGGACATAACAGGGGGGCCTATGGCTACACCTTC. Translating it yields CATGHNRGAYGYTF. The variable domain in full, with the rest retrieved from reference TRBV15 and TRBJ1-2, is DAMVIQNPRYQVTQFGKPVTLSCSQTLNHNVMYWYQQKSSQAPKLLFHYYDKDFNNEADTPDNFQSRRPNTSFCFLDIRSPGLGDTAMYLCATGHNRGAYGYTFGSGTRLTVV.

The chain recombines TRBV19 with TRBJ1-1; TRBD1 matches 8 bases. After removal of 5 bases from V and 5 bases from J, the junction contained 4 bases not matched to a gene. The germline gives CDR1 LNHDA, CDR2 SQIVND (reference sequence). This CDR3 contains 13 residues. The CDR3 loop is CASSPGGFTEAFF. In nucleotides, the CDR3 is TGTGCCAGTAGTCCAGGGGGCTTTACTGAAGCTTTCTTT.

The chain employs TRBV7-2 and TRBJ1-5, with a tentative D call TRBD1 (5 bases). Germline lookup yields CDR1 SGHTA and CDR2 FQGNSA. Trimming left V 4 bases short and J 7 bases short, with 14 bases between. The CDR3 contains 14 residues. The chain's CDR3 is CASSSRVGDQPQHF. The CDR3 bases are TGTGCCAGCAGCTCCAGGGTTGGAGACCAGCCCCAGCATTTT.

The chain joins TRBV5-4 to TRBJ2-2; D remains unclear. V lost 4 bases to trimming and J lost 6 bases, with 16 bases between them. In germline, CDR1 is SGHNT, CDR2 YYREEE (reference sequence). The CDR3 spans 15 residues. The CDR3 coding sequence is TGTGCCAGCAGCCCAGACCTTCGGAGATCCGGGGAGCTGTTTTTT. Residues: CASSPDLRRSGELFF.

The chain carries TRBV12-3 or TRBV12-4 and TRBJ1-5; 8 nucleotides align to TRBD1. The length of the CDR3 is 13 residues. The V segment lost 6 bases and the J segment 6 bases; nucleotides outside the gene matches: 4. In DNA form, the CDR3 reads TGTGCCAGCAGGATCACAGGGGGTCAGCCCCAGCATTTT. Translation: CASRITGGQPQHF.

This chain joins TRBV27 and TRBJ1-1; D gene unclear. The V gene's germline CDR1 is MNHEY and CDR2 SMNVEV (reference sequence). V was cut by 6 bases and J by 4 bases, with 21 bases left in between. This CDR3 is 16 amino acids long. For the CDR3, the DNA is TGTGCCAGCAGATTCCTTCTAGACGGAGTGGCCACTGAAGCTTTCTTT. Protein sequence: CASRFLLDGVATEAFF.

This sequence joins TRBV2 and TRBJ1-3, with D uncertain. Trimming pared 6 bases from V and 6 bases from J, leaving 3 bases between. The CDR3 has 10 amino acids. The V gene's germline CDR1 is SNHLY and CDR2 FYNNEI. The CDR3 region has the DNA TGTGCCAGCAGCTCAAACACCATATATTTT. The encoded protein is CASSSNTIYF.

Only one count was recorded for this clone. The CDR3 here is CASSLDGGAPYEQYF. CDR3 DNA sequence: TGTGCCAGCAGCTTAGACGGGGGGGCCCCCTACGAGCAGTACTTC. The V call is TRBV7-9, the J call TRBJ2-7; 8 bases are a match to TRBD2. Germline lookup yields CDR1 SEHNR and CDR2 FQNEAQ (reference sequence). J was trimmed by 2 bases and V by 1 base; bases with no gene match: 4. This CDR3 region has 15 residues.

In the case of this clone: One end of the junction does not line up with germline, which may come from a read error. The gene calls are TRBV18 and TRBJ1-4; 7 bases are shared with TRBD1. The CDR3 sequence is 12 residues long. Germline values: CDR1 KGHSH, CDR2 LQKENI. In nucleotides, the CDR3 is TGTGCCAGCTCACCTACGTCTGGCACAGGGGTTTTT. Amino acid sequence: CASSPTSGTGVF.

This CDR3 reads CATRTGVSSTDTQYF. CDR3 in DNA: TGTGCCACCAGGACAGGGGTCTCTAGCACAGATACGCAGTATTTT. The chain has TRBV10-3 and TRBJ2-3, with 9 bases lining up with TRBD1. V was pared by 10 bases and J by 0 bases, with 8 bases of the junction left unmatched. The CDR3 runs 15 residues. CDR1 and CDR2 from the germline V gene are ENHRY and SYGVKD.

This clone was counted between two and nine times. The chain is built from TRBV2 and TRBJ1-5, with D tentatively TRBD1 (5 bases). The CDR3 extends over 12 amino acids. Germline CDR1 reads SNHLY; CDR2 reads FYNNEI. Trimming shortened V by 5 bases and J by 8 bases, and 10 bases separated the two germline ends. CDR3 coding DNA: TGTGCCAGCAGTCGGGGGATAGAGCCCCAGCATTTT. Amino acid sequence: CASSRGIEPQHF.